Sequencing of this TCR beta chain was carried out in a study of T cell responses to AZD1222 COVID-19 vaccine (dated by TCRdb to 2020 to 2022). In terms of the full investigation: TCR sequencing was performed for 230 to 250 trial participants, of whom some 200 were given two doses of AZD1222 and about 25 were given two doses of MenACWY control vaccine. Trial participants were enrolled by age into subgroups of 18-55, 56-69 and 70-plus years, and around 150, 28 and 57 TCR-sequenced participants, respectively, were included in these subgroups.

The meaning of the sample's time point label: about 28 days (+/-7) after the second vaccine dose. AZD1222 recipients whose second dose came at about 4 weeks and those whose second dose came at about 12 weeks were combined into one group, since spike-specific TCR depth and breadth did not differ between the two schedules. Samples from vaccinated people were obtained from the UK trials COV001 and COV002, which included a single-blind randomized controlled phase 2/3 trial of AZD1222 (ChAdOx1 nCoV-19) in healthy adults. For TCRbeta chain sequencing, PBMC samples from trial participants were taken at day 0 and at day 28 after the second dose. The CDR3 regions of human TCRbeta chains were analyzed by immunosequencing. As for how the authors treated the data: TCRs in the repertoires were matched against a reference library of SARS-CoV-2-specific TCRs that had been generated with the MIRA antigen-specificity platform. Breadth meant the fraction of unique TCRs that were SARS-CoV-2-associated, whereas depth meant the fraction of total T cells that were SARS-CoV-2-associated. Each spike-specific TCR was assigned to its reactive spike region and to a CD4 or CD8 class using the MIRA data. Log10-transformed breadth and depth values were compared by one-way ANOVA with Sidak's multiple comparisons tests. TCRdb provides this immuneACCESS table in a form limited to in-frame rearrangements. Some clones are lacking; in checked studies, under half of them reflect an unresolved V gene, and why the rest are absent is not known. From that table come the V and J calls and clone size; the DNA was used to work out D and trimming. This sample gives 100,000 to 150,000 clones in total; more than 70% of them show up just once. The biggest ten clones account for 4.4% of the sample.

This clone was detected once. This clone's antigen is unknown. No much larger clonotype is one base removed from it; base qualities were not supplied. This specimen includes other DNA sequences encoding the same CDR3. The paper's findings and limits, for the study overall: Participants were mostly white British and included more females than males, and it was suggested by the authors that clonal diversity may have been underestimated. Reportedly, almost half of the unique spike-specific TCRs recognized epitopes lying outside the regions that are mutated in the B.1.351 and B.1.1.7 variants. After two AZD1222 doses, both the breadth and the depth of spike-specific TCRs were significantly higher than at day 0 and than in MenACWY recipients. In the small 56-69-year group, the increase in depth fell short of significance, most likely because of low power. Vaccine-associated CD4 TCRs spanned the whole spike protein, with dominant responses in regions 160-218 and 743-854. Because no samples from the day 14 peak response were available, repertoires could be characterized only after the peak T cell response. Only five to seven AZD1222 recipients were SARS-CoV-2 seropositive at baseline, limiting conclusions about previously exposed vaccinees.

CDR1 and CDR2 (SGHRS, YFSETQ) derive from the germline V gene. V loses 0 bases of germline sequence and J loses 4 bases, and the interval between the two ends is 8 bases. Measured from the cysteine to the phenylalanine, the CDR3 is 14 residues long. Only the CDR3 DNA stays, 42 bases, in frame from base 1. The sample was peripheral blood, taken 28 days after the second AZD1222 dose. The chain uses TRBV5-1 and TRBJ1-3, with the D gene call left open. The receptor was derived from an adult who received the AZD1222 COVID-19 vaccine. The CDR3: CASSLEGSGNTIYF. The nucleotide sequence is TGCGCCAGCAGCTTGGAGGGTTCGGGAAACACCATATATTTT.